One sample yielded the 32 T cell receptor beta chains listed below, sequenced in a study of shared clonotypes between healthy human individuals. Assay: immunoSEQ multiplex PCR; the TCRdb copy retains only in-frame clones and omits some. The sample carries about 2,100,000 clones, around 93% recorded once. Only CD45RO-negative cells positively selected for CCR7 counted as naive CD8 cells, so terminally differentiated effector memory CD45RA+ cells were excluded. Material for sequencing was naive CD8+ T cells from PBMCs. These receptors originate from a man aged 18 to 30 in good health. Some clones in this sample may be carry-over from other donors' samples.

The chain carries TRBV7-6 and TRBJ1-5; 7 bases fit TRBD1. The CDR3 totals 14 residues. CDR1 and CDR2 (germline): SGHVS, FNYEAQ. V was pared by 4 bases and J by 4 bases, with 4 bases of the junction left unmatched. The CDR3 is CASSSRQGNQPQHF. The CDR3 nucleotides read TGTGCCAGCAGCTCAAGACAGGGTAATCAGCCCCAGCATTTT.

J is TRBJ2-1 and V is TRBV19; D perhaps matches TRBD1 (5 bases). The CDR3 has 14 amino acids. Trimming removed 3 bases at V and 5 bases at J, with 11 bases between. Germline V gene sequence: CDR1 LNHDA, CDR2 SQIVND (reference sequence). For the CDR3, the DNA is TGTGCCAGTAGTATGTTTGGCAGGGACAATGAGCAGTTCTTC. Amino acid sequence: CASSMFGRDNEQFF.

This clone was detected once. The same CDR3 can be traced to other DNA sequences in this sample. V and J are TRBV30 and TRBJ1-2; D is undetermined. This CDR3 has 13 amino acids. V gave up 0 bases and J gave up 2 bases, with 7 bases separating them. Germline V gene lookup returns CDR1 GTSNPN and CDR2 SVGIG (reference sequence). CDR3 protein: CAWSVLGNYGYTF. CDR3 bases: TGTGCCTGGAGTGTACTGGGAAACTATGGCTACACCTTC. The entire variable domain, with the rest obtained from reference TRBV30 and TRBJ1-2, is as follows: SQTIHQWPATLVQPVGSPLSLECTVEGTSNPNLYWYRQAAGRGLQLLFYSVGIGQISSEVPQNLSASRPQDRQFILSSKKLLLSDSGFYLCAWSVLGNYGYTFGSGTRLTVV.

This chain connects TRBV6-5 to TRBJ1-5; D uncertain. This CDR3 spans 13 amino acids. The germline V gene has CDR1 MNHEY and CDR2 SVGAGI. V was clipped by 5 bases and J by 7 bases, with 12 bases between them. The DNA for the CDR3 is TGTGCCAGCAGTCTCCGTAAGGGCCAGCCCCAGCATTTT. Its protein is CASSLRKGQPQHF.

The chain is built from TRBV5-1 and TRBJ2-7; 7 bases agree with TRBD2. The CDR3 runs to 14 residues. CDR1 SGHRS and CDR2 YFSETQ come from the germline V gene. V trimming: 7 bases; J trimming: 3 bases; junction bases outside the gene matches: 10. The CDR3 DNA reads TGCGCCAGCCCCATTGTGGGGGGGTTCTACGAGCAGTACTTC. Residues: CASPIVGGFYEQYF. The variable domain in full, completed from reference TRBV5-1 and TRBJ2-7, reads KAGVTQTPRYLIKTRGQQVTLSCSPISGHRSVSWYQQTPGQGLQFLFEYFSETQRNKGNFPGRFSGRQFSNSRSEMNVSTLELGDSALYLCASPIVGGFYEQYFGPGTRLTVT.

The gene calls are TRBV30 and TRBJ1-3; D may be TRBD1 (5 bases). Germline assignment: CDR1 GTSNPN and CDR2 SVGIG (reference sequence). V lost 3 bases to trimming and J lost 10 bases, with 10 bases between them. CDR3 length: 11 residues. The CDR3 DNA sequence: TGTGCCTGGAGGAAGGGGAGAACCATATATTTT. Its translation is CAWRKGRTIYF.

The CDR3 sequence: CASSPRTEFTGELFF. The CDR3 region has the DNA TGTGCCAGCAGCCCCAGGACAGAATTCACCGGGGAGCTGTTTTTT. V usage is TRBV5-6 and J usage is TRBJ2-2; a possible D gene is TRBD1 (6 bases). The CDR3 consists of 15 residues. CDR1 is SGHDT and CDR2 is YYEEEE in the germline V gene. The V end was cut by 4 bases, the J end by 4 bases, with 14 bases between.

The DNA of the CDR3 is TGTGCCAGCAGCAAGACTAGCGTGGGGTGGGTCTACAATGAGCAGTTCTTC. Translation gives CASSKTSVGWVYNEQFF. J is TRBJ2-1 and V is TRBV7-2, with TRBD2 matching over 8 bases. With 5 bases clipped from V and 3 bases from J, the junction kept 12 bases outside the gene matches. Germline V CDR1 and CDR2: SGHTA, FQGNSA. The CDR3 has 17 amino acids.

The chain has TRBV19 and TRBJ1-2; the D gene is possibly TRBD1 (5 bases). From germline, CDR1 is LNHDA and CDR2 SQIVND (reference sequence). Trimming took off 2 bases at V and 4 bases at J, with 11 bases between the two ends. The CDR3 is 14 amino acids. The CDR3 sequence is CASSIQGELYGYTF. CDR3 nucleotides: TGTGCCAGTAGTATACAGGGTGAGCTCTATGGCTACACCTTC.

The chain uses TRBV27 and TRBJ1-2; D not certain. Germline V gene sequence: CDR1 MNHEY, CDR2 SMNVEV (reference sequence). V lost 6 bases, J lost 3 bases, and 14 bases lay in between. The CDR3 consists of 14 residues. CDR3 sequence (DNA): TGTGCCAGCAGGATATCTGGGCGATACTATGGCTACACCTTC. Its protein is CASRISGRYYGYTF.

This chain connects TRBV7-2 to TRBJ2-7; D ambiguous. The CDR3 contains 12 residues. Trimming removed 2 bases at V and 0 bases at J, with 2 bases between. Per germline, CDR1 SGHTA and CDR2 FQGNSA. The CDR3 here is CASSLNSYEQYF. CDR3 nucleotides: TGTGCCAGCAGCTTAAACTCCTACGAGCAGTACTTC.

On this clone: The sample carries other DNA sequences with the same CDR3. This chain connects TRBV25-1 to TRBJ2-2, with D unclear. The CDR3 has 14 amino acids. The germline gives CDR1 MGHDK, CDR2 SYGVNS. With 4 bases removed from V and 1 base from J, the gap between germline ends came to 7 bases. CDR3 region: CASSVLLNTGELFF. The CDR3 DNA is TGTGCCAGCAGTGTACTGCTGAACACCGGGGAGCTGTTTTTT.

The V gene is TRBV25-1, the J gene TRBJ2-2; D unclear. V lost 5 bases and J 3 bases, leaving 10 bases between the germline ends. The CDR3 loop spans 14 amino acids. Per the germline V gene, CDR1 is MGHDK and CDR2 is SYGVNS. The CDR3 region has the DNA TGTGCCAGCAGTAACCCGGCCGACACCGGGGAGCTGTTTTTT. This gives the protein CASSNPADTGELFF.

This chain joins TRBV15 and TRBJ2-7, with D unclear. CDR1 and CDR2 (germline): LNHNV, YYDKDF (reference sequence). The CDR3 runs 13 residues. V was shortened by 1 base and J by 4 bases, with 8 bases between the two germline ends. CDR3 bases: TGTGCCACCAGCAGAGTCCCCGTGTACGAGCAGTACTTC. Its translation: CATSRVPVYEQYF.

The chain has TRBV7-9 and TRBJ1-5; 7 nucleotides match TRBD1. CDR1 and CDR2 (germline): SEHNR, FQNEAQ (reference sequence). The V and J ends lost 1 base and 0 bases, in that order; junction bases with no gene match: 9. This CDR3 is built from 18 residues. The CDR3 DNA sequence: TGTGCCAGCAGCTTAGGACAGGGAGGCGGATATAGCAATCAGCCCCAGCATTTT. Translation gives CASSLGQGGGYSNQPQHF.

This clone occurred once. The chain joins TRBV19 to TRBJ2-5; 7 bases line up with TRBD1. CDR3 length equals 16 residues. V lost 6 bases and J lost 1; bases outside the gene matches: 11. CDR1 and CDR2 (germline): LNHDA, SQIVND (reference sequence). The CDR3 DNA reads as TGTGCCAGTAGCGACCTCCCGACAGGGCGCCAAGAGACCCAGTACTTC. Its protein product is CASSDLPTGRQETQYF.

The chain employs TRBV5-1 and TRBJ2-3; D might be TRBD2 (5 bases). The germline V gene has CDR1 SGHRS and CDR2 YFSETQ. This CDR3 has 14 amino acids. V gave up 10 bases and J gave up 0 bases, with 15 bases separating them. The chain's CDR3 is CASQTWTSTDTQYF. CDR3 DNA: TGCGCCTCCCAGACGTGGACTAGCACAGATACGCAGTATTTT.

This chain connects TRBV7-6 to TRBJ2-5; the match to TRBD2 covers 7 bases. Germline V lookup: CDR1 SGHVS, CDR2 FNYEAQ. The CDR3 sequence is 15 residues long. V was pared by 1 base and J by 3 bases, with 5 bases of the junction left unmatched. The CDR3 nucleotides are TGTGCCAGCAGCTTAGAGTGGGGAGGGGAAGAGACCCAGTACTTC. Its protein is CASSLEWGGEETQYF.

This clone came up once. The chain uses TRBV7-2 and TRBJ2-7; the D is unclear. This CDR3 comprises 15 residues. V was shortened by 5 bases and J by 2 bases, with 16 bases between the two germline ends. The germline V gene encodes CDR1 SGHTA and CDR2 FQGNSA. The CDR3 spells CASSVGRLLAYEQYF. The CDR3 nucleotides read TGTGCCAGCAGCGTCGGACGGCTACTGGCCTACGAGCAGTACTTC.

This rearrangement joins TRBV7-8 to TRBJ1-5; D remains unclear. The V end lost 5 bases, the J end lost 10 bases, and 24 bases lay between the germline ends. The CDR3 has 16 amino acids. Germline V gives CDR1 SGHVS, CDR2 FQNEAQ. As DNA, the CDR3 is TGTGCCAGCAGCCCATCCCGGGCAGTTCCAATCAGCCCCCAGCATTTT. It encodes CASSPSRAVPISPQHF.

Remarks on this clone: The junction and the germline gene differ at one end; a read error may be behind it. This chain uses TRBV27 with TRBJ2-3; TRBD2 agrees at 8 bases. CDR1 and CDR2 (germline): MNHEY, SMNVEV (reference sequence). The CDR3 runs 16 residues. The CDR3 nucleotides read TGTGCCAGCAGTTTAGGGACTAGGACTAGCACGGATACGCAGTATTTT. Translating gives CASSLGTRTSTDTQYF.

This chain connects TRBV6-5 to TRBJ1-1; D uncertain. CDR3 size: 13 residues. The V and J ends lost 5 bases and 11 bases respectively, with 18 bases between them. CDR1 is MNHEY, CDR2 SVGAGI, per germline. The CDR3 loop is CASSTMGAGWAFF. The DNA of the CDR3 is TGTGCCAGCAGTACCATGGGTGCGGGGTGGGCTTTCTTT.

CDR3 coding DNA: TGCGCCAGCAGCCAAGATCCTAGCGGGAGGATGAACGAGCAGTACTTC. Translating gives CASSQDPSGRMNEQYF. This chain uses TRBV4-1 with TRBJ2-7; TRBD2 matches 11 bases. The CDR3 has 16 amino acids. Germline assignment: CDR1 MGHRA and CDR2 YSYEKL. The ends lost 0 bases at V and 5 bases at J; junction bases unmatched: 6.

The J gene is TRBJ2-1, the V gene TRBV27, with D hard to call. This CDR3 spans 14 amino acids. Looked up from germline, CDR1 is MNHEY and CDR2 is SMNVEV (reference sequence). The germline V and J ends were trimmed by 5 bases and 7 bases, with 15 bases remaining between them. CDR3 protein: CASSPLDRRNEQFF. CDR3 in DNA: TGTGCCAGCAGTCCCCTGGACCGCCGGAATGAGCAGTTCTTC.

J is TRBJ2-2 and V is TRBV9, with TRBD1 matching over 12 bases. This CDR3 has 16 amino acids. V lost 4 bases to trimming and J lost 6 bases; unmatched junction nucleotides: 7. Germline CDR1 SGDLS, CDR2 YYNGEE. CDR3 region: CASSPRDRGLAGELFF. CDR3 bases: TGTGCCAGCAGCCCCCGGGACAGGGGGCTTGCCGGGGAGCTGTTTTTT.

V is TRBV7-6 and J is TRBJ2-5, with D perhaps TRBD1 (6 bases). V was clipped by 5 bases and J by 5 bases, with 12 bases between them. Germline CDR1 reads SGHVS; CDR2 reads FNYEAQ. The CDR3 runs 13 residues. The CDR3 region is CASSPRGGETQYF. The CDR3 nucleotides read TGTGCCAGCAGCCCCAGGGGTGGGGAGACCCAGTACTTC.

The chain employs TRBV4-3 and TRBJ1-2, with a possible D match to TRBD1 (6 bases). Trimming cost V 0 bases and J 2 bases, with 10 bases left between them. This CDR3 has 15 amino acids. Germline lookup yields CDR1 LGHNA and CDR2 YSLEER. The CDR3 nucleotides read TGCGCCAGCAGCCAAGATTGGGACACCAACTATGGCTACACCTTC. This codes for CASSQDWDTNYGYTF.

The chain has TRBV7-9 and TRBJ1-1, with D possibly matching TRBD1 (6 bases). The CDR3 spans 18 residues. Trimming took off 5 bases at V and 6 bases at J, with 28 bases between the two ends. Germline V gene lookup returns CDR1 SEHNR and CDR2 FQNEAQ (reference sequence). The CDR3 DNA reads TGTGCCAGCAGCCACCTCTCGACAGGACAAGCCTGGGACCCTGAAGCTTTCTTT. It translates to CASSHLSTGQAWDPEAFF.

This clone has a handful of counts. This chain's CDR3 is CASSLDTGQGREAFF. The CDR3 DNA reads as TGTGCCAGCAGCTTGGATACCGGACAGGGCCGGGAAGCTTTCTTT. V and J are TRBV5-6 and TRBJ1-1; 8 positions match TRBD1. The CDR3 has 15 residues. J was trimmed by 8 bases and V by 0 bases; bases with no gene match: 9. Looked up from germline, CDR1 is SGHDT and CDR2 is YYEEEE.

The table lists this clone with a count of one. This rearrangement joins TRBV5-1 to TRBJ1-2, with TRBD1 matching 9 bases. This CDR3 has 15 residues. Trimming took 3 bases from V and 3 from J; bases not matched to a gene: 6. Germline values: CDR1 SGHRS, CDR2 YFSETQ. The CDR3 region has the DNA TGCGCCAGCAGCTACACAGGGGGCTTGGACTATGGCTACACCTTC. Protein: CASSYTGGLDYGYTF.

Only a few counts were recorded for this clone. V and J are TRBV29-1 and TRBJ1-1; 8 nucleotides line up with TRBD1. CDR3 length equals 11 residues. V was clipped by 7 bases and J by 11 bases; unmatched bases: 9. The V gene's germline CDR1 is SQVTM and CDR2 ANQGSEA. The CDR3 sequence is CSADRAPGAFF. The CDR3 nucleotides read TGCAGCGCGGACAGGGCCCCTGGGGCTTTCTTT.

V usage is TRBV28 and J usage is TRBJ1-2; TRBD1 matches at 9 bases. With 7 bases clipped from V and 4 bases from J, the junction kept 7 bases outside the gene matches. Germline CDR1 reads MDHEN; CDR2 reads SYDVKM. The CDR3 loop spans 14 amino acids. The CDR3 sequence is CASKTTGGSYGYTF. The CDR3 DNA reads TGTGCCAGCAAAACTACAGGGGGCAGCTATGGCTACACCTTC.